Listed below are T cell receptor beta chains from one sample, sequenced in a study of T cell responses to AZD1222 COVID-19 vaccine. TCRdb's copy holds only in-frame clones and misses some; the assay was immunoSEQ multiplex PCR. The table shows roughly 150,000 clones, with roughly 92% occurring only once. The sample was peripheral blood, taken on day 0 of AZD1222 vaccination. The origin of the receptors is an adult in good health. The CDR3 runs from the conserved cysteine through the conserved F or W. Each record gives: J gene, D gene, clone size, V gene, CDR3 protein, CDR3 DNA. D genes are given only for firm matches. Expanded clones get a size class; other rows say once, few or many, or leave the size out.

>TRBJ1-5|NA|few|TRBV19
CASRSPGGGVVRISNQPQHF
TGTGCCAGTAGAAGTCCCGGGGGCGGGGTCGTTAGGATTAGCAATCAGCCCCAGCATTTT
>TRBJ1-5|NA|NA|TRBV19
CASSIGNQPQHF
TGTGCCAGTAGTATAGGGAATCAGCCCCAGCATTTT
>TRBJ2-5|TRBD2|NA|TRBV4-1
CASSQDRPGGPRGTQYF
TGCGCCAGCAGCCAAGATAGACCGGGGGGACCTCGTGGGACCCAGTACTTC
>TRBJ2-4|TRBD2|NA|TRBV3-1/TRBV3-2
CASSHRGGRAKNIQYF
TGTGCCAGCAGCCACCGGGGCGGGAGGGCAAAAAACATTCAGTACTTC
>TRBJ2-5|TRBD2|NA|TRBV5-1
CASSKGTSPGQTQYF
TGCGCCAGCAGCAAGGGGACTAGCCCTGGGCAGACCCAGTACTTC
>TRBJ2-1|TRBD2|NA|TRBV11-3
CASSLGLAYYNEQFF
TGTGCCAGCAGCTTAGGACTAGCCTACTACAATGAGCAGTTCTTC
>TRBJ2-7|NA|NA|TRBV11-2
CASSFESSYEQYF
TGTGCCAGCAGCTTTGAGAGCTCCTACGAGCAGTACTTC
>TRBJ2-1|NA|NA|TRBV18
CASSPQENVGEQFF
TGTGCCAGCTCACCACAAGAAAATGTGGGTGAGCAGTTCTTC
>TRBJ2-7|NA|NA|TRBV2
CASSEQGFRYEQYF
TGTGCCAGCAGTGAACAGGGATTCAGGTACGAGCAGTACTTC
>TRBJ1-3|NA|NA|TRBV5-1
CASSWGTRGPGNTIYF
TGCGCCAGCAGCTGGGGGACTCGAGGGCCTGGAAACACCATATATTTT
>TRBJ2-1|TRBD2|NA|TRBV4-1
CASSPGPRGEQFF
TGCGCCAGCAGCCCAGGCCCGCGGGGGGAGCAGTTCTTC
>TRBJ1-4|NA|NA|TRBV19
CASSPGEKLFF
TGTGCCAGTAGTCCCGGAGAAAAACTGTTTTTT
>TRBJ1-5|TRBD1|NA|TRBV2
CASREQGAQGQPQHF
TGTGCCAGCAGGGAACAGGGGGCGCAGGGTCAGCCCCAGCATTTT
>TRBJ1-2|NA|NA|TRBV11-1
CASSFGKVSRDYGYTF
TGTGCCAGCAGCTTCGGAAAAGTCTCCCGGGACTATGGCTACACCTTC
>TRBJ1-3|NA|NA|TRBV14
CASSQYSGTHSGNTIYF
TGTGCCAGCAGCCAATACTCCGGGACCCACTCTGGAAACACCATATATTTT
>TRBJ1-1|NA|NA|TRBV6-5
CASSYAGGGDTEAFF
TGTGCCAGCAGTTACGCGGGGGGAGGCGACACTGAAGCTTTCTTT
>TRBJ2-7|NA|NA|TRBV19
CASGREAYEQYF
TGTGCCAGTGGCAGGGAGGCCTACGAGCAGTACTTC
>TRBJ2-1|NA|NA|TRBV18
CASSLRNEQFF
TGTGCCAGCTCACTTAGAAATGAGCAGTTCTTC
>TRBJ1-1|NA|NA|TRBV9
CASSVGLRNTEAFF
TGTGCCAGCAGCGTAGGGCTCAGGAACACTGAAGCTTTCTTT
>TRBJ2-7|NA|NA|TRBV5-1
CASSIQEGDEQYF
TGCGCCAGCAGCATACAGGAGGGGGACGAGCAGTACTTC
>TRBJ2-1|TRBD2|NA|TRBV7-2
CASSDRTSGYNEQFF
TGTGCCAGCAGCGATCGGACTAGCGGCTACAATGAGCAGTTCTTC
>TRBJ1-5|NA|NA|TRBV21-1
CASSSPRGRDPSNQPQHF
TGTGCCAGCAGCTCCCCTCGGGGAAGGGACCCCAGCAATCAGCCCCAGCATTTT
>TRBJ2-2|TRBD2|NA|TRBV5-4
CASTNSGKGELFF
TGTGCCAGCACCAATAGCGGGAAAGGGGAGCTGTTTTTT
>TRBJ2-2|TRBD1|NA|TRBV5-1
CASSPQGAAIGELFF
TGCGCCAGCAGCCCACAGGGGGCGGCTATCGGGGAGCTGTTTTTT
>TRBJ1-1|TRBD1|NA|TRBV18
CASSGTGRTEAFF
TGTGCCAGCTCCGGGACAGGACGCACTGAAGCTTTCTTT
>TRBJ2-5|TRBD2|few|TRBV5-4
CASSSDLRLAGIETQYF
TGTGCCAGCAGTTCGGACCTGAGACTAGCGGGGATAGAGACCCAGTACTTC
>TRBJ1-3|NA|few|TRBV7-9
CASSLGGASDNTIYF
TGTGCCAGCAGCTTAGGTGGGGCCAGTGATAACACCATATATTTT
>TRBJ2-5|TRBD1|NA|TRBV19
CASSIPGGRETQYF
TGTGCCAGTAGTATTCCAGGGGGTAGAGAGACCCAGTACTTC
>TRBJ2-7|TRBD2|NA|TRBV5-1
CASSLAGGPYEQYF
TGCGCCAGCAGCTTGGCGGGGGGACCCTACGAGCAGTACTTC